This T cell receptor (beta chain) was recorded in a study of response to subunit inactivated influenza vaccine. Study results and caveats: Each seasonal flu vaccination may recruit only limited new T cells, authors suggested.

TCRdb analysed the RT-PCR reads with MiXCR anew, one entry per CDR3 protein. Of roughly 180,000 distinct CDR3 sequences listed, around 9.2% are singletons. This clonotype was counted at least ten times. Its specificity is unknown. This CDR3 contains 15 residues. The junction had 4 bases not matched to a gene; V was cut back by 1 base and J by 5 bases. Germline CDR1 SGHVS, CDR2 FQNEAQ. The receptor comes from a man aged 50-60 years who received an inactivated influenza vaccine. The V call is TRBV7-8, the J call TRBJ2-7; TRBD2 matches at 11 bases. The material was non-naive T cells sorted from PBMCs, obtained on the day of vaccination. This CDR3 is CASSLVTSGAHEQYF. For the CDR3, the DNA is TGTGCCAGCAGCTTAGTGACTAGCGGGGCTCACGAGCAGTACTTC.